The 19 T cell receptor beta chains in this list originate from one sample, sequenced in a study of blood T cell repertoires in COVID-19. Measured with immunoSEQ multiplex PCR; TCRdb has only the in-frame clones, and not every one. The table lists around 300,000 clones, 70% to 90% of them singletons. Sequencing was carried out using peripheral blood. Every receptor here comes from a human donor in a cohort sampled during active COVID-19.

The V and J genes are TRBV5-5 and TRBJ1-5; tentative D call: TRBD1 (6 bases). The CDR3 runs 14 residues. Germline-derived CDR1 and CDR2 are SGHKS and YYEKEE (reference sequence). Trimming removed 4 bases at V and 5 bases at J, with 13 bases between. CDR3 protein: CASSRTTGYQPQHF. Written as DNA, the CDR3 is TGTGCCAGCAGCCGAACCACAGGGTATCAGCCCCAGCATTTT.

The chain uses TRBV27 and TRBJ1-1; D gene ambiguous. This CDR3 contains 15 residues. Trimming removed 2 bases from V and 3 bases from J, with 13 bases in between. Germline V lookup: CDR1 MNHEY, CDR2 SMNVEV (reference sequence). CDR3 sequence reads: CASSLAGFKDTEAFF. The CDR3 DNA reads as TGTGCCAGCAGTTTAGCGGGTTTTAAGGACACTGAAGCTTTCTTT.

The V gene is TRBV19, the J gene TRBJ1-1, with 9 bases identical to TRBD1. Germline V gives CDR1 LNHDA, CDR2 SQIVND (reference sequence). After removal of 3 bases from V and 10 bases from J, the junction contained 6 bases not matched to a gene. CDR3 length: 13 residues. As DNA, the CDR3 is TGTGCCAGTAGTATTGTGGGACAGGGTGGAGCTTTCTTT. Its protein product is CASSIVGQGGAFF.

The rearrangement uses TRBV24-1 and TRBJ2-3; the match to TRBD2 covers 12 bases. The CDR3 has 16 amino acids. After removal of 3 bases from V and 1 base from J, the junction contained 1 base not matched to a gene. CDR1 is KGHDR, CDR2 SFDVKD, per germline. The DNA of the CDR3 is TGTGCCACCAGTGATGCTAGCGGGGGGGGCACAGATACGCAGTATTTT. Translating it yields CATSDASGGGTDTQYF.

The chain links TRBV6-4 to TRBJ1-2, with 8 bases matching TRBD1. CDR3 length: 15 amino acids. J gave up 4 bases and V 2 bases, and 6 bases lay outside the gene matches. Germline CDR1 MRHNA, CDR2 SNTAGT. In DNA form, the CDR3 reads TGTGCCAGCAGTGACCGAGAGGGGACAGGCTATGGCTACACCTTC. Encoded protein: CASSDREGTGYGYTF.

The genes are TRBV5-8 and TRBJ1-5; TRBD1 might be the D (6 bases). The CDR3 length is 15 residues. V lost 5 bases and J 0 bases, leaving 12 bases between the germline ends. CDR1 and CDR2 (germline): SGHTS, YDEGEE. The DNA of the CDR3 is TGTGCCAGCAGGAGAGGACAGATTAGCAATCAGCCCCAGCATTTT. Amino acid sequence: CASRRGQISNQPQHF. Looking up the rest from reference TRBV5-8 and TRBJ1-5 gives the full variable domain: EAGVTQSPTHLIKTRGQQATLRCSPISGHTSVYWYQQALGLGLQFLLWYDEGEERNRGNFPPRFSGRQFPNYSSELNVNALELEDSALYLCASRRGQISNQPQHFGDGTRLSIL.

The count of this clone is one. This chain connects TRBV7-9 to TRBJ1-4; TRBD1 aligns across 7 bases. V trimming: 1 base; J trimming: 8 bases; junction bases outside the gene matches: 4. This CDR3 spans 14 amino acids. Germline V gives CDR1 SEHNR, CDR2 FQNEAQ (reference sequence). The CDR3 spells CASSLGQGVEKLFF. CDR3 bases: TGTGCCAGCAGCTTAGGACAGGGCGTAGAAAAACTGTTTTTT.

A remark on this clone: Other DNA sequences in the sample encode the same CDR3. The chain links TRBV5-1 to TRBJ1-1; D perhaps matches TRBD1 (5 bases). Trimming left V 2 bases short and J 5 bases short, with 13 bases between. The CDR3 has 14 residues. CDR1 is SGHRS, CDR2 YFSETQ, per germline. The CDR3 spells CASSLSLGGTEAFF. Here the CDR3 DNA reads TGCGCCAGCAGCTTAAGTTTGGGGGGAACTGAAGCTTTCTTT.

This clone was picked up a small number of times. J is TRBJ1-2 and V is TRBV3-1 (or the pseudogene TRBV3-2); D unclear. The CDR3 is made up of 16 amino acids. Germline-derived CDR1 and CDR2 are LGHDT and YNNKEL (reference sequence). V shed 1 base and J shed 4 bases, with 16 bases lying between them. CDR3 DNA: TGTGCCAGCAGCCAAGCGTTCACAGCCCGTGGCTATGGCTACACCTTC. It specifies CASSQAFTARGYGYTF.

The chain couples TRBV19 to TRBJ1-1, with D tentatively TRBD1 (5 bases). CDR1 is LNHDA, CDR2 SQIVND, per germline (reference sequence). This CDR3 is built from 16 residues. The V and J ends lost 6 bases and 0 bases respectively, with 17 bases between them. CDR3 DNA: TGTGCCAGTAGCCACGGAGGGGAAGGGCTGAACACTGAAGCTTTCTTT. Its protein is CASSHGGEGLNTEAFF.

The rearrangement joins TRBV18 to TRBJ1-1; tentatively, D is TRBD1 (6 bases). V lost 3 bases and J 8 bases, leaving 13 bases between the germline ends. Germline loops: CDR1 KGHSH, CDR2 LQKENI. The CDR3 consists of 13 residues. The DNA for the CDR3 is TGTGCCAGCTCACCGGGACACCCGCCAGAAGCTTTCTTT. It encodes CASSPGHPPEAFF.

The chain recombines TRBV18 with TRBJ2-3; 12 bases map to TRBD2. Trimming removed 6 bases from V and 2 bases from J; junction bases left unmatched: 6. This CDR3 region has 16 residues. Per germline, CDR1 KGHSH and CDR2 LQKENI. CDR3: CASSRLAGAPTDTQYF. The CDR3 DNA follows: TGTGCCAGCTCGCGACTAGCGGGGGCGCCCACAGATACGCAGTATTTT.

About this clone: The sample holds other DNA sequences that translate to the same CDR3. The chain uses TRBV28 and TRBJ2-3; D is ambiguous. The CDR3 covers 11 residues. Germline loops: CDR1 MDHEN, CDR2 SYDVKM. V was cut by 6 bases and J by 2 bases, with 3 bases left in between. CDR3 amino acids: CASSHTDTQYF. CDR3 nucleotides: TGTGCCAGCAGCCACACAGATACGCAGTATTTT.

This chain uses TRBV7-3 with TRBJ1-5; no reliable D call. V lost 5 bases to trimming and J lost 6 bases, with 17 bases between them. This CDR3 comprises 15 residues. Germline V gene lookup returns CDR1 SGHTA and CDR2 FQGTGA. CDR3 sequence: CASSLTGGEGQPQHF. The CDR3, as DNA: TGTGCCAGCAGCCTCACTGGCGGGGAGGGTCAGCCCCAGCATTTT.

This rearrangement joins TRBV7-9 to TRBJ1-2, with a weak D call TRBD1 (5 bases). The V and J ends lost 3 bases and 2 bases respectively, with 13 bases between them. The CDR3 spans 15 residues. In germline, CDR1 is SEHNR, CDR2 FQNEAQ (reference sequence). CDR3 in amino acids: CASSLFTQENYGYTF. The CDR3 nucleotides are TGTGCCAGCAGCTTGTTTACACAGGAAAACTATGGCTACACCTTC.

The sample holds a few counts of this clone. V gene TRBV30 combines with J gene TRBJ1-1, with a weak D call TRBD1 (6 bases). This CDR3 has 15 amino acids. V was clipped by 3 bases and J by 1 base, with 15 bases between them. From germline, CDR1 is GTSNPN and CDR2 SVGIG (reference sequence). CDR3 residues: CAWSPTHRENTEAFF. CDR3 sequence (DNA): TGTGCCTGGAGCCCTACCCACAGGGAGAACACTGAAGCTTTCTTT.

The J gene is TRBJ1-4, the V gene TRBV19; D not resolved. In germline, CDR1 is LNHDA, CDR2 SQIVND (reference sequence). There are 14 residues in the CDR3. V lost 5 bases and J 8 bases, leaving 15 bases between the germline ends. The CDR3 reads CASSSTAIEEKLFF. Here the CDR3 DNA reads TGTGCCAGTAGTTCCACAGCCATCGAGGAAAAACTGTTTTTT.

V is TRBV11-2 and J is TRBJ2-2; no clear D gene. Germline V gene data show CDR1 as SGHAT and CDR2 as FQNNGV. There are 14 residues in the CDR3. The V end was cut by 2 bases, the J end by 4 bases, with 8 bases between. CDR3 sequence: CASSLIRSTGELFF. The DNA for the CDR3 is TGTGCCAGCAGCTTAATACGGAGCACCGGGGAGCTGTTTTTT.

The rearrangement links TRBV5-6 to TRBJ2-7; D remains unclear. The CDR3 is made up of 13 amino acids. Per germline, CDR1 SGHDT and CDR2 YYEEEE. The germline V and J ends were trimmed by 0 bases and 3 bases, with 7 bases remaining between them. CDR3 amino acids: CASSLGAYYEQYF. CDR3 nucleotides: TGTGCCAGCAGCTTGGGGGCCTACTACGAGCAGTACTTC.